This T cell receptor (beta chain) appears in the sequencing data of a study of blood T cell repertoires in COVID-19. CDR1 LGHDT and CDR2 YNNKEL come from the germline V gene (reference sequence). Trimming cost V 4 bases and J 2 bases; bases outside gene matches: 5. The CDR3 sequence is 14 residues long. Here immunoSEQ multiplex PCR was the method, and the copy in TCRdb shows in-frame clones only, minus some. The sample contains about 9,900 clones, about 81% of which appear only once. This rearrangement joins TRBV3-1 (or the pseudogene TRBV3-2) to TRBJ2-7; TRBD1 matches 7 bases. The TCR sequence derives from a man aged 55 to 69 with active COVID-19. Sequenced: peripheral blood. CDR3 nucleotide sequence: TGTGCCAGCAGCCTGGGACAGCCCCCCTACGAGCAGTACTTC. Amino acids: CASSLGQPPYEQYF.